This TCR beta chain came from a study of blood T cell repertoires in COVID-19 (dated by TCRdb to the early 2020s). Study-wide context: Collaborator samples came from the United States, Italy and Spain and covered acute and convalescent phases of COVID-19. Samples came from the ongoing ImmuneRACE study (first 160 participants) plus 1,254 subjects from 6 global collaborators. The repertoires were made available in a free public database intended to serve as a resource for research on the immune response to SARS-CoV-2. Nearly every sample came with metadata listing a de-identified subject ID, COVID-19 status, age in years and sex. Deeply sampled blood TCRbeta repertoires from subjects exposed to, actively infected with, or recovered from COVID-19 were included in the dataset. The material from the prospective study consisted of cDNA or gDNA derived from T cells, B-cell-depleted T cells, or PBMCs. Where available, HLA class I and class II types were taken from metadata supplied by the sample provider and were not determined by assay-based typing. Results the study describes overall, beyond this receptor: How much clinical and demographic metadata was included differed by source and by participant, and the metadata was provided uncurated.

This clone has just a few counts. What this receptor recognizes is not known. The sample holds no much larger clone one base away, and base qualities are not on file. Collaborating institutions collected whole blood in K2EDTA tubes following their own protocols. For TCRbeta analysis, collaborator samples were shipped as frozen whole blood, as isolated PBMCs, or as DNA extracted from either sample type. TCRbeta CDR3 regions were amplified from genomic DNA using the immunoSEQ Assay, a bias-controlled multiplex PCR. The authors' analysis ran thus. Within the assay, amplification of reference gene primers was used to estimate how many nucleated cells each sample contained. Sequence reads were collapsed and filtered to measure the absolute abundance of every unique TCRbeta CDR3 rearrangement. For each sample, productive Simpson clonality was calculated by taking the square root of Simpson's diversity index across productive rearrangements. Not all clones reach the TCRdb copy of this immuneACCESS table, which keeps in-frame sequences only. Checked studies attribute under half of the gap to unresolved V genes and leave the rest unexplained. V and J calls and clone size are those listed in that table; D and trimming were worked out from the DNA. This sample gives 150,000 to 200,000 clones in total; about 81% of them show up just once. More than 9.5% of the sample comes from the top ten.

V is pruned by 5 bases and J by 9 bases, leaving 9 bases of the junction without a gene match. The CDR3, cysteine through phenylalanine, is 15 amino acids long. CDR3 DNA only is kept here, 45 bases in frame from base 1. Via the germline V gene (reference sequence), CDR1 is LNHDA and CDR2 SQIVND. The V and J segments used are TRBV19 and TRBJ1-5, and 11 junctional nucleotides match TRBD1. Sample: peripheral blood. This receptor was identified in a man between 60 and 75 years old with active or convalescent COVID-19. The sequence in DNA is TGTGCCAGTAGTCCGGACAGGGGGCTCTCTCTGCCCCAGCATTTT. This yields the protein CASSPDRGLSLPQHF.